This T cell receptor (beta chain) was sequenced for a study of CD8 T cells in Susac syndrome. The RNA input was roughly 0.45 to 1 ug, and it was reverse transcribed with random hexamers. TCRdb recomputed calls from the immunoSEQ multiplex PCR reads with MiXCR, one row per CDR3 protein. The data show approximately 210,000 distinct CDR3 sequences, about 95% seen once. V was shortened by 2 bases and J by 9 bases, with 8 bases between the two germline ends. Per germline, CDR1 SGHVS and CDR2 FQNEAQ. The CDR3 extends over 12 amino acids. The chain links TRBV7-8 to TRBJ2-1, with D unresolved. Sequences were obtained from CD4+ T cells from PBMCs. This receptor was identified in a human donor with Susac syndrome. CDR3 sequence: CASSLMGVEQFF. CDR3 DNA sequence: TGTGCCAGCAGCTTAATGGGTGTTGAGCAGTTCTTC.